Presented here are 8 T cell receptor beta chains from one specimen sequenced in a study of T-cell reconstitution after alpha-beta-depleted transplantation in children. Unique molecular identifiers were used in preparing the TCRbeta library. TCRdb analysed the PCR reads with MiXCR anew, one entry per CDR3 protein. The table includes hundreds of thousands of distinct CDR3 sequences, around a sixth detected once. The sequencing used PBMCs from the stem cell graft donor, collected from the stem cell graft. The receptors come from a human donor who donated a stem cell graft to a child with acute myeloid leukemia.

This clonotype was picked up a small number of times. The V and J genes are TRBV5-1 and TRBJ2-5; D perhaps matches TRBD1 (5 bases). The CDR3 is 12 residues long. Trimming took off 5 bases at V and 1 base at J, with 6 bases between the two ends. The V gene's germline CDR1 is SGHRS and CDR2 YFSETQ. The CDR3 is CASRQVQETQYF. The CDR3 nucleotides read TGCGCCAGCAGACAGGTCCAAGAGACCCAGTACTTC.

This clonotype was counted only a few times. The rearrangement joins TRBV20-1 to TRBJ1-5; D ambiguous. V lost 5 bases and J 0 bases, leaving 14 bases between the germline ends. Germline V gives CDR1 DFQATT, CDR2 SNEGSKA (reference sequence). CDR3 size: 15 residues. DNA for the CDR3: TGCAGTGCTCCCGCTGGGCCGTATAGCAATCAGCCCCAGCATTTT. Encoded protein: CSAPAGPYSNQPQHF.

This clonotype showed up many times. The chain employs TRBV27 and TRBJ1-5; D ambiguous. Between the trimmed V and J ends, which lost 3 bases and 1 base, there was a span of 10 bases. The CDR3 is 15 amino acids. Germline CDR1 MNHEY, CDR2 SMNVEV (reference sequence). The CDR3 sequence is CASSLIGNSNQPQHF. For the CDR3, the DNA is TGTGCCAGCAGTTTGATCGGAAACAGCAATCAGCCCCAGCATTTT.

This rearrangement joins TRBV25-1 to TRBJ2-5, with TRBD2 matching over 14 bases. Germline values: CDR1 MGHDK, CDR2 SYGVNS. The V and J ends lost 6 bases and 5 bases, in that order; junction bases with no gene match: 5. This CDR3 is built from 15 residues. This chain's CDR3 is CASRIRTSGGETQYF. In DNA form, the CDR3 reads TGTGCCAGCAGAATAAGGACTAGCGGGGGGGAGACCCAGTACTTC.

This clonotype was counted a few times. CDR3 nucleotides: TGTGCCAGCAGTCCCGGACCGGGGCGGTCACCCCTCCACTTT. Translation: CASSPGPGRSPLHF. The rearrangement joins TRBV12-3 or TRBV12-4 to TRBJ1-6, with D tentatively TRBD1 (5 bases). Trimming left V 5 bases short and J 10 bases short, with 15 bases between. The CDR3 extends over 14 amino acids.

This clonotype has a count of ten or more. This sequence joins TRBV6-5 and TRBJ2-7; a possible D gene is TRBD1 (6 bases). Germline V CDR1 and CDR2: MNHEY, SVGAGI. The CDR3 consists of 14 residues. Trimming took off 6 bases at V and 1 base at J, with 13 bases between the two ends. The CDR3 sequence: CASSPRGRSYEQYV. The CDR3 coding sequence is TGTGCCAGCAGCCCCAGGGGCCGGTCCTACGAGCAGTACGTC.

This clonotype came up a few times. This chain links TRBV7-9 with TRBJ2-1; D call uncertain. The CDR3 sequence is 14 residues long. Deletions cut 5 bases from V and 2 bases from J, with 10 bases between. Germline assignment: CDR1 SEHNR and CDR2 FQNEAQ (reference sequence). CDR3 loop: CASSPVSAYNEQFF. CDR3 nucleotides: TGTGCCAGCAGCCCAGTTTCGGCCTACAATGAGCAGTTCTTC.

The V call is TRBV10-2, the J call TRBJ2-1, with 9 bases that match TRBD2. The CDR3 spans 15 residues. V was pared by 4 bases and J by 5 bases, with 6 bases of the junction left unmatched. The germline CDR1 and CDR2 sequences are WSHSY and SAAADI. The CDR3 nucleotides read TGCGCCAGCAGTGTGGCGGGGGGGGCTAACAATGAGCAGTTCTTC. It specifies CASSVAGGANNEQFF.